The TCR beta chain described here comes from a study of CD8 T cells in ankylosing spondylitis. TCRdb reanalysed the 5' RACE reads using MiXCR and keeps one entry per CDR3 protein. The data contain a few hundred thousand distinct CDR3 sequences, 11% of them seen just once; the ten biggest clones take up roughly 9.1%. V lost 4 bases and J lost 1, with 8 bases in between. The CDR3 has 13 residues. The germline V gene has CDR1 SGHDT and CDR2 YYEEEE. The table lists this clonotype with many counts. Sequences were obtained from blood, either unsorted or a sorted T cell fraction (not recorded which). The rearrangement uses TRBV5-6 and TRBJ1-1, with a possible D match to TRBD1 (5 bases). This TCR was sampled from a female donor with ankylosing spondylitis or in good health (not recorded which). The CDR3 here is CASSVDRNTEAFF. The CDR3 DNA reads as TGTGCCAGCAGCGTTGACAGGAACACTGAAGCTTTCTTT.